These T cell receptor beta chains were read from a single sample in a study of blood T cell repertoires in COVID-19. Generated by immunoSEQ multiplex PCR, the TCRdb table keeps only in-frame clones and is missing some. The data contain about 320,000 clones, around 90% of them singletons. The sample taken for sequencing was PBMCs or T cells enriched from blood (not recorded which). The receptor source for this set is a man aged 60 to 75 who had recovered from COVID-19. The CDR3 runs from the conserved cysteine through the conserved F or W. The D gene is left open where the match is weak. Not every row has a clone size; where given, it reads once, few, many or a size class.

cdr3_length d_call j_call clone_size v_call cdr3_nt cdr3_aa
16 NA TRBJ1-2 NA TRBV15 TGTGCCACCAGCAGAGATTTGGTTCAAGGGCGGGATGGCTACACCTTC CATSRDLVQGRDGYTF
14 NA TRBJ1-5 NA TRBV28 TGTGCCAGCAGCTCCGACATTAGCAATCAGCCCCAGCATTTT CASSSDISNQPQHF
16 TRBD2 TRBJ2-5 NA TRBV5-4 TGTGCCAGCAGCTACGGACTAGCGGGACTAAAAGAGACCCAGTACTTC CASSYGLAGLKETQYF
14 TRBD1 TRBJ1-5 NA TRBV2 TGTGCCAGCAGTGAATCTGCAGGGGGTCAGCCCCAGCATTTT CASSESAGGQPQHF
15 TRBD2 TRBJ2-1 NA TRBV5-5 TGTGCCAGCAGCCGTAGGACTAGCGGGAACAATGAGCAGTTCTTC CASSRRTSGNNEQFF
19 NA TRBJ1-4 NA TRBV9 TGTGCCAGCAGCCCACTGCGAGGGGGACCTGCCGCAACTAATGAAAAACTGTTTTTT CASSPLRGGPAATNEKLFF
18 TRBD2 TRBJ2-7 NA TRBV2 TGTGCCAGCAGTGAAGCGCACAGCGGGAGGGCCGGGTCCTACGAGCAGTACTTC CASSEAHSGRAGSYEQYF
15 NA TRBJ1-4 NA TRBV11-2 TGTGCCAGCAGCTTTGTAAGGGGGTCTAATGAAAAACTGTTTTTT CASSFVRGSNEKLFF
16 NA TRBJ2-1 NA TRBV5-1 TGCGCCAGCAGCCCCGTTCCGAGGGGGTCCTACAATGAGCAGTTCTTC CASSPVPRGSYNEQFF
16 TRBD1 TRBJ2-6 NA TRBV7-2 TGTGCCAGCCGGGACAGGGGAGTCTCTGGGGCCAACGTCCTGACTTTC CASRDRGVSGANVLTF
14 TRBD1 TRBJ2-2 NA TRBV9 TGTGCCAGCAGCGTCTCAGGGGGCACCGGGGAGCTGTTTTTT CASSVSGGTGELFF
14 TRBD2 TRBJ2-7 NA TRBV9 TGTGCCAGCAGCGTAGGACTAGCGGGGGGGGAGCAGTACTTC CASSVGLAGGEQYF
14 NA TRBJ2-3 NA TRBV5-1 TGCGCCAGCAGCTTGGGACAGGCGGCAGATACGCAGTATTTT CASSLGQAADTQYF
14 NA TRBJ1-4 NA TRBV2 TGTGCCAGCAGCTCCTCCTTGACTAATGAAAAACTGTTTTTT CASSSSLTNEKLFF
17 TRBD1 TRBJ1-4 NA TRBV18 TGTGCCAGCTCACCCTTTCAGGGGGCGGTCCAGCTTGAAAAACTGTTTTTT CASSPFQGAVQLEKLFF
14 NA TRBJ1-5 NA TRBV5-8 TGTGCCAGCAGCTTGTACGTGGTTAGTCAGCCCCAGCATTTT CASSLYVVSQPQHF
20 TRBD1 TRBJ1-5 NA TRBV4-1 TGCGCCAGCAGCCCCCACTTGGACAGGGGGCAGGCCGGGCGCAATCAGCCCCAGCATTTT CASSPHLDRGQAGRNQPQHF
15 TRBD1 TRBJ2-5 medium-sized TRBV6-1 TGTGCCAGCAGTGAAAACACAGGGGCGCAAGAGACCCAGTACTTC CASSENTGAQETQYF
12 NA TRBJ2-5 NA TRBV7-2 TGTGCCAGCAGCTTAAATCGGCAGGTCCAGTACTTC CASSLNRQVQYF
19 TRBD2 TRBJ2-2 NA TRBV7-7 TGTGCTAGCAGCTTAACCATAGCGGGAGGGCCCCTAAACACCGGGGAGCTGTTTTTT CASSLTIAGGPLNTGELFF
15 TRBD1 TRBJ2-1 NA TRBV7-2 TGTGCCAGCAGCTTAGGTGGGACAGGGGATAATGAGCAGTTCTTC CASSLGGTGDNEQFF
16 TRBD1 TRBJ2-2 NA TRBV7-3 TGTGCCAGCAGCCGGGCTGGGACAGGGGTCACCGGGGAGCTGTTTTTT CASSRAGTGVTGELFF
13 TRBD1 TRBJ2-7 once TRBV27 TGTGCCAGCAGTACGGACAGGATTCAAGAGCAGTACTTC CASSTDRIQEQYF
16 NA TRBJ2-3 NA TRBV5-8 TGTGCCAGCGGGGGTAGCGGAGGCTCCGGCACAGATACGCAGTATTTT CASGGSGGSGTDTQYF
17 NA TRBJ2-5 NA TRBV21-1 TGTGCCAGCAGCAGCTCCCGCGGACAGTTTGCCAAAGAGACCCAGTACTTC CASSSSRGQFAKETQYF
14 TRBD2 TRBJ2-1 NA TRBV2 TGTGCCAGCAATCAGCGGGAGGGCGGAAATGAGCAGTTCTTC CASNQREGGNEQFF
15 TRBD1 TRBJ2-3 NA TRBV5-1 TGCGCCAGCAGTTTTGACAGGGGAGGTACAGATACGCAGTATTTT CASSFDRGGTDTQYF
15 NA TRBJ2-7 NA TRBV7-9 TGTGCCAGCAGCTTTTACGGGATCAACTCCTACGAGCAGTACTTC CASSFYGINSYEQYF
15 NA TRBJ1-2 NA TRBV28 TGTGCCAGCAGCATCCTTCCTCCGGGGGGCTATGGCTACACCTTC CASSILPPGGYGYTF
14 TRBD1 TRBJ2-7 NA TRBV28 TGTGCCAGCAGTACAGGGGGCGCAAGCGACGAGCAGTACTTC CASSTGGASDEQYF
19 TRBD1 TRBJ1-6 few TRBV14 TGTGCCAGCAGCCAAGGCCCCCGGGACAGGGGAAATTTTGATTCACCCCTCCACTTT CASSQGPRDRGNFDSPLHF
14 TRBD1 TRBJ1-2 NA TRBV5-4 TGTGCCAGCAGCTCAGGACAGGGACGCTATGGCTACACCTTC CASSSGQGRYGYTF
13 NA TRBJ1-2 NA TRBV19 TGTGCCAGTAGTCCGGGTTTGCCTTATGGCTACACCTTC CASSPGLPYGYTF
18 TRBD2 TRBJ2-2 NA TRBV6-2/TRBV6-3 TGTGCCAGCAGTTACGGACTAGCGGGAGGGCCGGGCACCGGGGAGCTGTTTTTT CASSYGLAGGPGTGELFF
16 TRBD1 TRBJ1-6 few TRBV5-5 TGTGCCAGCAGCCCTCGACAGGGGGCGGCTAATTCACCCCTCCACTTT CASSPRQGAANSPLHF
16 TRBD2 TRBJ2-1 NA TRBV28 TGTGCCAGCAGTATTCTAGCGGGACGCTCCTACAATGAGCAGTTCTTC CASSILAGRSYNEQFF
13 NA TRBJ2-7 NA TRBV7-2 TGTGCCAGCAGCTTAGCGAACAGGGACGAGCAGTACTTC CASSLANRDEQYF
14 NA TRBJ2-1 NA TRBV4-2 TGTGCCAGCAGCCAAGAAGCTCCTGGCAATGAGCAGTTCTTC CASSQEAPGNEQFF
17 TRBD2 TRBJ2-1 NA TRBV10-3 TGTGCCATCAGTGTGAGGGTAGCGGGAGAATCCTACAATGAGCAGTTCTTC CAISVRVAGESYNEQFF
11 NA TRBJ2-7 few TRBV20-1 TGCAGTGCCAACAGGGTCTACGAGCAGTACTTC CSANRVYEQYF
14 NA TRBJ1-2 few TRBV18 TGTGCCAGCTCACCAGAGGGGGAAGGAACTGGCTACACCTTC CASSPEGEGTGYTF
12 NA TRBJ2-1 once TRBV29-1 TGCAGCGTTGATATACGTCTTAGTGAGCAGTTCTTC CSVDIRLSEQFF